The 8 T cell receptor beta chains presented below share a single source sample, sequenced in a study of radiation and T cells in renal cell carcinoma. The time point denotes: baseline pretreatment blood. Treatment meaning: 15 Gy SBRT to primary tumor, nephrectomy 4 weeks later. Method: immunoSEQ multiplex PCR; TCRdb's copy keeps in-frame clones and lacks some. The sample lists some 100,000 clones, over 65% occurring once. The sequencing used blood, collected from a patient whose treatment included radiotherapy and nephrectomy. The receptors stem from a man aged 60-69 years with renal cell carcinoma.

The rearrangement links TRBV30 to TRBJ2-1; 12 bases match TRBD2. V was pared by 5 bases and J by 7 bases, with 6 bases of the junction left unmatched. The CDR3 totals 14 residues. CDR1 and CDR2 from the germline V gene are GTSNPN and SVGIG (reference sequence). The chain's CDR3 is CAWVLAGGPNEQFF. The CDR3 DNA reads TGTGCCTGGGTCCTAGCGGGAGGGCCGAATGAGCAGTTCTTC.

The CDR3: CASSLGPTNEKLFF. CDR3 nucleotide sequence: TGTGCCAGCAGCCTTGGACCGACGAATGAAAAACTGTTTTTT. This chain uses TRBV11-2 with TRBJ1-4; no definite D call. Trimming pared 5 bases from V and 5 bases from J, leaving 12 bases between. The CDR3 consists of 14 residues. The germline V gene has CDR1 SGHAT and CDR2 FQNNGV.

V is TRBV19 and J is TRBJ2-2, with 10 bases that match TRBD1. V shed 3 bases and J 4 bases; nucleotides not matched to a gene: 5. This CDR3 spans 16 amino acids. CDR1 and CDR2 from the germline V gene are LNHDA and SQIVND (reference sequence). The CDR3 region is CASSIRTGGGTGELFF. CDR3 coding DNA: TGTGCCAGTAGTATTCGGACAGGGGGAGGCACCGGGGAGCTGTTTTTT. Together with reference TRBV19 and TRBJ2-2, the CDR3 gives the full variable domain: DGGITQSPKYLFRKEGQNVTLSCEQNLNHDAMYWYRQDPGQGLRLIYYSQIVNDFQKGDIAEGYSVSREKKESFPLTVTSAQKNPTAFYLCASSIRTGGGTGELFFGEGSRLTVL.

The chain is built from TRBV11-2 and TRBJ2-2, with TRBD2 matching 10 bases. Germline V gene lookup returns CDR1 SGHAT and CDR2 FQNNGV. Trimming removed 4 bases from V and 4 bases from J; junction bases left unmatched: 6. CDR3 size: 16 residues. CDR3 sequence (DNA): TGTGCCAGCAGCTCCGTAGCGGGGGGAGGCACCGGGGAGCTGTTTTTT. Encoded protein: CASSSVAGGGTGELFF.

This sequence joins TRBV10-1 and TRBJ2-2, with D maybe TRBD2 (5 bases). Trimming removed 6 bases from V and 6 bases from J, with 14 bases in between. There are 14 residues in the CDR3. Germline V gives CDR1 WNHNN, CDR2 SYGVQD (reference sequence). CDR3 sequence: CASSSQRGAGELFF. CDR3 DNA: TGCGCCAGCAGCTCTCAACGGGGAGCCGGGGAGCTGTTTTTT.

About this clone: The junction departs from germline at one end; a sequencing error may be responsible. The CDR3 loop reads CASSWASSHNEQFF. The CDR3 nucleotides are TGTGCCAGCAGCTGGGCTAGCTCCCACAATGAGCAGTTCTTC. The genes are TRBV7-9 and TRBJ2-1, with D perhaps matching TRBD2 (5 bases). The CDR3 is made up of 14 amino acids. The germline gives CDR1 SEHNR, CDR2 FQNEAQ (reference sequence).

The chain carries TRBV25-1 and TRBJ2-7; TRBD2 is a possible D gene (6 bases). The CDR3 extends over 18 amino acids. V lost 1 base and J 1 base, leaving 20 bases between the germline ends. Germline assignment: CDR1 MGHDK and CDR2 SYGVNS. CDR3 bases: TGTGCCAGCAGTGAATTATCCGTCCTTCTTGGAGGGTCCTACGAGCAGTACTTC. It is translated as CASSELSVLLGGSYEQYF.

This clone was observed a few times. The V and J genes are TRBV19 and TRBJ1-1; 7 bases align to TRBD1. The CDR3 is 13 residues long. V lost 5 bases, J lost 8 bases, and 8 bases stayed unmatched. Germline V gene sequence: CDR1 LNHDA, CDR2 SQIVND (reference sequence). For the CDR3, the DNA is TGTGCCAGTAGTTGGCGGACAGGCCGAGAAGCTTTCTTT. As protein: CASSWRTGREAFF.